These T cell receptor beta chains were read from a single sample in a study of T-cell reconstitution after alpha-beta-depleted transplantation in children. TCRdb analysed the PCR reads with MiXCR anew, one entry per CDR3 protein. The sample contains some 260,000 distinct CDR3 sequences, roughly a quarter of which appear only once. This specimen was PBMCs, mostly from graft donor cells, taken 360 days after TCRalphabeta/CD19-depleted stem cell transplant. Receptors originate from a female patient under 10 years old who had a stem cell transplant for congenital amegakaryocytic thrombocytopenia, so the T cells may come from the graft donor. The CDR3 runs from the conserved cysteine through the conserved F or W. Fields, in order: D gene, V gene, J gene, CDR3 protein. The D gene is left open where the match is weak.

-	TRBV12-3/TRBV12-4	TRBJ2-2	CASSPLESRVTGELFF
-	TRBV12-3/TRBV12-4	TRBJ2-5	CASSLSGGPETQYF
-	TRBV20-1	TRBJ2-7	CSATVRGVYEQYF
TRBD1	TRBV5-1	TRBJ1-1	CASSLSPTGFTEASF
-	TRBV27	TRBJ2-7	CASSSLITQPIKEQYF
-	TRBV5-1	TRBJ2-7	CASSLGALSYEQYF
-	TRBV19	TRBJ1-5	CASSISYGNQPQHF
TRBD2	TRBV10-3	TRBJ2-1	CATTGTSGSIYNEQFF
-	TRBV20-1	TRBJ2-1	CSAGEGGSYNEQFF
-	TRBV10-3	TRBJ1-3	CAISGDKKNTIYF
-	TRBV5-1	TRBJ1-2	CASSLAQVANYGYTF
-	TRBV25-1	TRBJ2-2	CASMKANTGELFF
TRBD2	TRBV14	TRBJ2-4	CASSLAVAKNIQYF
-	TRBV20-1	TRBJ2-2	CSARVSSTRTGELFF
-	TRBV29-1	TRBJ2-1	CSGPTGIAGEQFF
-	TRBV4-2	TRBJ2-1	CASSQDLRDGEQFF
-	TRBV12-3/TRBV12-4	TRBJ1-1	CASSLSGMDTEAFF
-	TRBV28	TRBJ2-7	CASSSTQAYSYEQYF
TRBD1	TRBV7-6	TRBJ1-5	CASSLAQGASGNQPQHF
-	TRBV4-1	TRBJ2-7	CASSRQTEGYEQYF
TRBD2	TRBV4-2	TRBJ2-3	CASSRSGKRGGTDTQYF
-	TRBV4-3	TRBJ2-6	CASSPTWGPSGANVLTF